The 14 T cell receptor beta chains below all came from one sample that was sequenced in a study of blood T cell repertoires in COVID-19. Produced via immunoSEQ multiplex PCR; TCRdb's table is partial and in-frame only. The data hold about 200,000 clones, with around nine tenths observed a single time. The sample comprised peripheral blood. The receptor source for this set is a man aged 60-69 years with COVID-19, enrolled during active disease.

The chain combines TRBV27 with TRBJ2-7, with D possibly TRBD1 on 6 matching bases. With 5 bases removed from V and 7 bases from J, the gap between germline ends came to 21 bases. CDR1 and CDR2 from the germline V gene are MNHEY and SMNVEV (reference sequence). This CDR3 has 15 residues. CDR3 protein: CASSPRGWGLWEQYF. CDR3 nucleotides: TGTGCCAGCAGTCCCCGGGGATGGGGGCTTTGGGAGCAGTACTTC.

Only one count was recorded for this clone. The chain links TRBV2 to TRBJ1-5; perhaps TRBD1 as D (5 bases). Germline CDR1 is SNHLY and CDR2 is FYNNEI. The CDR3 is 17 amino acids. V lost 2 bases to trimming and J lost 0 bases, with 14 bases between them. DNA for the CDR3: TGTGCCAGCAGTGAATTTAGGGCGACAGTTAGCAATCAGCCCCAGCATTTT. Amino acid sequence: CASSEFRATVSNQPQHF.

V gene TRBV18 combines with J gene TRBJ2-6; a weak D match, TRBD1 (6 bases). V lost 6 bases and J lost 4, with 10 bases in between. The CDR3 runs 14 residues. Germline-derived CDR1 and CDR2 are KGHSH and LQKENI. This CDR3 is CASSSGVGANVLTF. CDR3 DNA sequence: TGTGCCAGCTCGTCAGGGGTCGGGGCCAACGTCCTGACTTTC.

The rearrangement links TRBV5-8 to TRBJ2-3; a possible D gene is TRBD2 (6 bases). CDR3 size: 16 residues. Germline CDR1 reads SGHTS; CDR2 reads YDEGEE. V shed 6 bases and J shed 1 base, with 18 bases lying between them. As DNA, the CDR3 is TGTGCCAGCATCGCACTCGGAGGGCCCCGCACAGATACGCAGTATTTT. Translation gives CASIALGGPRTDTQYF.

This chain joins TRBV28 and TRBJ2-6; 8 bases fit TRBD2. From germline, CDR1 is MDHEN and CDR2 SYDVKM. This CDR3 contains 16 residues. The trim removed 4 bases at V and 3 bases at J, leaving 5 bases unmatched. The CDR3 here is CASSSAGGGGANVLTF. In DNA form, the CDR3 reads TGTGCCAGCAGTTCTGCGGGGGGTGGTGGGGCCAACGTCCTGACTTTC. The whole variable domain, remainder taken from reference TRBV28 and TRBJ2-6, is DVKVTQSSRYLVKRTGEKVFLECVQDMDHENMFWYRQDPGLGLRLIYFSYDVKMKEKGDIPEGYSVSREKKERFSLILESASTNQTSMYLCASSSAGGGGANVLTFGAGSRLTVL.

The chain carries TRBV13 and TRBJ2-2, with D perhaps matching TRBD2 (5 bases). This CDR3 spans 14 amino acids. Germline V gives CDR1 PRHDT, CDR2 FYEKMQ (reference sequence). Trimming removed 0 bases from V and 7 bases from J, with 9 bases in between. In DNA form, the CDR3 reads TGTGCCAGCAGCTTAGGGGGAGACCGCGGGGAGCTGTTTTTT. Amino acids: CASSLGGDRGELFF.

The gene calls are TRBV10-3 and TRBJ2-1, with 11 bases fitting TRBD2. The CDR3 extends over 14 amino acids. J lost 10 bases, V lost 2 bases, and 4 bases had no gene match. Per the germline V gene, CDR1 is ENHRY and CDR2 is SYGVKD. The CDR3 here is CAISERLAGGEQFF. The CDR3 coding sequence is TGTGCCATCAGTGAGAGGCTAGCGGGGGGAGAGCAGTTCTTC.

The chain joins TRBV25-1 to TRBJ2-7, with 12 bases that match TRBD1. CDR3 length equals 16 residues. From germline, CDR1 is MGHDK and CDR2 SYGVNS. V gave up 2 bases and J gave up 2 bases; unmatched junction bases: 4. The CDR3 loop reads CASSERDRGLTYEQYF. The CDR3 nucleotides are TGTGCCAGCAGTGAAAGGGACAGGGGGCTGACCTACGAGCAGTACTTC.

This chain links TRBV15 with TRBJ1-5, with TRBD1 matching 8 bases. The V gene end was trimmed by 5 bases and the J gene end by 0 bases; junction bases not matched to a gene: 3. This CDR3 has 15 residues. Germline V lookup: CDR1 LNHNV, CDR2 YYDKDF (reference sequence). For the CDR3, the DNA is TGTGCCACCAGCGGTGACAGGGGTAGCAATCAGCCCCAGCATTTT. This sequence encodes CATSGDRGSNQPQHF.

This rearrangement joins TRBV3-1 (or the pseudogene TRBV3-2) to TRBJ1-4; 9 bases line up with TRBD1. Losses at the gene ends were 6 bases for V and 6 bases for J; bases not matched to a gene: 5. The CDR3 has 14 residues. Germline CDR1 and CDR2: LGHDT and YNNKEL (reference sequence). CDR3 in DNA: TGTGCCAGCAGGGACACAGGGGGCGATGAAAAACTGTTTTTT. It encodes CASRDTGGDEKLFF.

The rearrangement uses TRBV7-9 and TRBJ1-2; no reliable D call. This CDR3 is built from 16 residues. Germline assignment: CDR1 SEHNR and CDR2 FQNEAQ (reference sequence). V lost 0 bases and J 0 bases, leaving 11 bases between the germline ends. For the CDR3, the DNA is TGTGCCAGCAGCTTAGCGGGAGGTCTTCCTAACTATGGCTACACCTTC. Protein: CASSLAGGLPNYGYTF.

The chain combines TRBV27 with TRBJ2-7, with TRBD1 matching over 9 bases. The CDR3 consists of 15 residues. The germline V gene has CDR1 MNHEY and CDR2 SMNVEV (reference sequence). Unmatched junction bases numbered 5, after V lost 5 bases and J lost 0 bases. The CDR3 DNA reads TGTGCCAGCAGTCTCCTACAGGGGGCCTCCTACGAGCAGTACTTC. Protein sequence: CASSLLQGASYEQYF.

The chain combines TRBV24-1 with TRBJ2-1; 12 bases fit TRBD2. Trimming cost V 5 bases and J 6 bases; bases outside gene matches: 19. Germline CDR1 and CDR2: KGHDR and SFDVKD. CDR3 length equals 20 residues. The CDR3 sequence is CATSGHQGAQGLAGLNEQFF. In nucleotides, the CDR3 is TGTGCCACCAGTGGGCATCAGGGGGCGCAGGGACTAGCGGGTCTCAATGAGCAGTTCTTC.

The rearrangement links TRBV10-2 to TRBJ1-5, with D tentatively TRBD1 (5 bases). Trimming shortened V by 7 bases and J by 7 bases, and 17 bases separated the two germline ends. The CDR3 has 14 amino acids. The germline V gene has CDR1 WSHSY and CDR2 SAAADI. This chain's CDR3 is CASMLPGTGQPQHF. DNA of the CDR3: TGCGCCAGCATGCTTCCAGGGACTGGGCAGCCCCAGCATTTT.